This T cell receptor beta chain was profiled in a study of identical twins. General study findings and limits: Beta out-of-frame twin sharing showed a weaker excess. Compared with models, monozygotic twins showed more out-of-frame TCR alpha sharing. Abundant cord blood beta clonotypes carried fewer insertions; memory repertoires showed none.

Unique molecular identifiers were present on the cDNA, and a universal primer site came from template switching. TCRdb re-analysed the 5' RACE reads in MiXCR, keeping a single row per CDR3 protein. The sample lists 310,000 or so distinct CDR3 sequences; 9.5% were seen once. V shed 6 bases and J 4 bases; nucleotides not matched to a gene: 4. This CDR3 comprises 13 residues. Germline V lookup: CDR1 SQVTM, CDR2 ANQGSEA. A few counts support this clonotype. The antigen is undetermined. A further study also used this sample, focusing on yellow fever vaccine responses in identical twins.

Specimen: CD8+ T cells sorted from blood. This sequence was found in a young woman in good health. The rearrangement uses TRBV29-1 and TRBJ2-1, with 9 bases matching TRBD1. CDR3 sequence: CSVDRGFYNEQFF. The DNA for the CDR3 is TGCAGCGTCGACAGGGGGTTTTACAATGAGCAGTTCTTC.